These 21 T cell receptor beta chains originate from one sample sequenced in a study of diagnostic markers for celiac disease. TCRdb reanalyzed the reads and collapses them to one entry per CDR3 protein, without DNA. The listing records about 5,000 distinct CDR3 sequences. The sequenced sample was either unsorted cells or a sorted T cell fraction (not recorded which). The receptors here all came from a human donor. This table probably holds off-target reads from a library built for another chain.

This clonotype is medium-sized by frequency. The V gene is TRBV6-5, the J gene TRBJ1-5. Looked up from germline, CDR1 is MNHEY and CDR2 is SVGAGI. The CDR3 runs to 13 residues. This chain's CDR3 is CASSYVLNQPQHF.

The CDR3 sequence: CASSGEGGYTF. This rearrangement joins TRBV2 to TRBJ1-2. The CDR3 totals 11 residues. Per germline, CDR1 SNHLY and CDR2 FYNNEI.

V is TRBV7-2 and J is TRBJ1-2; TCRdb names TRBD1, which stays unverified in the absence of DNA. Germline lookup yields CDR1 SGHTA and CDR2 FQGNSA. This CDR3 comprises 16 residues. This CDR3 is CASSLTIRTGFHGYTF. Complete variable domain (other parts from reference TRBV7-2 and TRBJ1-2): GAGVSQSPSNKVTEKGKDVELRCDPISGHTALYWYRQSLGQGLEFLIYFQGNSAPDKSGLPSDRFSAERTGGSVSTLTIQRTQQEDSAVYLCASSLTIRTGFHGYTFGSGTRLTVV.

Frequency places this clonotype as large. V is TRBV28 and J is TRBJ1-2; without DNA, the TCRdb call of TRBD1 cannot be checked. The germline gives CDR1 MDHEN, CDR2 SYDVKM. The CDR3 has 15 residues. The CDR3 is CASSVSGTGSYGYTF.

The CDR3 is CASSLTSGEGYEQFF. The chain employs TRBV5-1 and TRBJ2-1; TCRdb's D gene call, TRBD2, goes unchecked for lack of DNA. This CDR3 contains 15 residues. In germline, CDR1 is SGHRS, CDR2 YFSETQ.

CDR3 in amino acids: CSAREITGSFYNEQFF. The rearrangement uses TRBV20-1 and TRBJ2-1; the D gene TCRdb calls, TRBD1, cannot be checked with no DNA. The length of the CDR3 is 16 residues. In germline, CDR1 is DFQATT, CDR2 SNEGSKA (reference sequence).

The chain uses TRBV20-1 and TRBJ1-5. The CDR3 runs to 14 residues. Germline CDR1 is DFQATT and CDR2 is SNEGSKA (reference sequence). This chain's CDR3 is CSATVAPNGQPQHF.

The chain links TRBV7-2 to TRBJ1-5; TCRdb indicates TRBD1, and absent DNA this call remains unverified. CDR3 size: 16 residues. The germline CDR1 and CDR2 sequences are SGHTA and FQGNSA. CDR3 loop: CASSQGTGRSYQPQHF.

Its frequency marks this clonotype as medium-sized. The rearrangement joins TRBV10-3 to TRBJ1-1. This CDR3 is 15 amino acids long. CDR1 and CDR2 (germline): ENHRY, SYGVKD. CDR3: CAISDRALMNTEAFF.

This clonotype is called medium-sized based on its frequency. The chain links TRBV12-3 or TRBV12-4 to TRBJ2-2; the D call of TRBD1 rests on TCRdb alone, since no DNA is present to check it. This CDR3 is built from 15 residues. CDR3 residues: CASSFPSGEGGELFF.

The CDR3 region is CSATGTLQEKLFF. The chain employs TRBV20-1 and TRBJ1-4; TCRdb names TRBD1, which stays unverified in the absence of DNA. The germline gives CDR1 DFQATT, CDR2 SNEGSKA (reference sequence). The CDR3 length is 13 residues.

J is TRBJ1-5 and V is TRBV5-1. Germline values: CDR1 SGHRS, CDR2 YFSETQ. The CDR3 has 15 amino acids. The CDR3 sequence is CASSLEGKSNQPQHF.

This rearrangement joins TRBV7-2 to TRBJ2-3; the D gene TCRdb calls, TRBD1, cannot be checked with no DNA. Looked up from germline, CDR1 is SGHTA and CDR2 is FQGNSA. The CDR3 extends over 15 amino acids. The CDR3 sequence is CASGIAGGPADTQYF. Variable domain in full (rest from reference TRBV7-2 and TRBJ2-3): GAGVSQSPSNKVTEKGKDVELRCDPISGHTALYWYRQSLGQGLEFLIYFQGNSAPDKSGLPSDRFSAERTGGSVSTLTIQRTQQEDSAVYLCASGIAGGPADTQYFGPGTRLTVL.

The chain links TRBV7-2 to TRBJ2-7; TCRdb's D call, TRBD1, is unchecked because there is no DNA. Germline V gives CDR1 SGHTA, CDR2 FQGNSA. CDR3 size: 17 residues. CDR3 residues: CASSRGQGSPLLNEQYF.

The chain's CDR3 is CASSFSPTDTQYF. The V call is TRBV7-2, the J call TRBJ2-3. This CDR3 is 13 amino acids long. The germline CDR1 and CDR2 sequences are SGHTA and FQGNSA. The variable domain in full, completed from reference TRBV7-2 and TRBJ2-3, reads GAGVSQSPSNKVTEKGKDVELRCDPISGHTALYWYRQSLGQGLEFLIYFQGNSAPDKSGLPSDRFSAERTGGSVSTLTIQRTQQEDSAVYLCASSFSPTDTQYFGPGTRLTVL.

By frequency, this clonotype is medium-sized (0.01 to 0.1%). The gene calls are TRBV29-1 and TRBJ1-3. CDR1 SQVTM and CDR2 ANQGSEA come from the germline V gene. The CDR3 has 14 amino acids. The chain's CDR3 is CSVEDPGSGNTIYF.

The chain combines TRBV20-1 with TRBJ1-2. The germline gives CDR1 DFQATT, CDR2 SNEGSKA (reference sequence). The CDR3 spans 12 residues. CDR3 protein: CSALNRDYGYTF.

The chain carries TRBV20-1 and TRBJ1-1; checking the TCRdb D call of TRBD1 is not possible without DNA. CDR1 is DFQATT, CDR2 SNEGSKA, per germline (reference sequence). The CDR3 sequence is 14 residues long. The CDR3 sequence: CSTRGRFMNTEAFF.

This chain links TRBV27 with TRBJ2-5. Germline V gene data show CDR1 as MNHEY and CDR2 as SMNVEV (reference sequence). The CDR3 consists of 11 residues. The CDR3 is CASSYQETQYF.

This clonotype is called medium-sized (0.01 to 0.1%) based on its frequency. V gene TRBV12-3 or TRBV12-4 combines with J gene TRBJ2-5; no DNA is available, so the TRBD1 call from TCRdb remains unchecked. CDR3 length equals 14 residues. The CDR3 reads CASSLGGGRETQYF.

The chain recombines TRBV19 with TRBJ1-5; TCRdb indicates TRBD1, and absent DNA this call remains unverified. The CDR3 is 13 residues long. Germline V CDR1 and CDR2: LNHDA, SQIVND (reference sequence). The CDR3 sequence is CASSRGAYQPQHF.